This is a list of T cell receptor beta chains from one sample in a study of blood T cell repertoires in COVID-19. Clones were read by immunoSEQ multiplex PCR, and TCRdb kept only the in-frame ones, dropping some. The table shows 350,000 to 400,000 clones, with roughly 90% occurring only once. The sample taken for sequencing was PBMCs or T cells enriched from blood (not recorded which). The receptor set was obtained from a woman aged 30 to 39 with acute COVID-19. Each CDR3 is given with its conserved first and last residue. Rows may omit the clone size; those that give it use once, few, many or a size class.

clone_size: -; cdr3_length: 17; v_call: TRBV24-1; cdr3_aa: CATSDAPGGATNTEAFF
clone_size: -; cdr3_length: 15; v_call: TRBV4-2; cdr3_aa: CASSHLRLESNIQYF
clone_size: -; cdr3_length: 15; v_call: TRBV9; cdr3_aa: CASSVDSGLYNEQFF
clone_size: -; cdr3_length: 15; v_call: TRBV5-8; cdr3_aa: CASSSPFVFYNEQFF
clone_size: -; cdr3_length: 15; v_call: TRBV7-3; cdr3_aa: CASSSRGLSSYEQYF
clone_size: -; cdr3_length: 11; v_call: TRBV29-1; cdr3_aa: CSVVISPEQYF
clone_size: -; cdr3_length: 15; v_call: TRBV18; cdr3_aa: CASSPPGQGSYSYTF
clone_size: -; cdr3_length: 15; v_call: TRBV5-1; cdr3_aa: CATQTGDTQQSGYTF
clone_size: -; cdr3_length: 13; v_call: TRBV13; cdr3_aa: CASGVGRGTEAFF
clone_size: -; cdr3_length: 15; v_call: TRBV5-1; cdr3_aa: CASSLAGVGGEKLFF
clone_size: few; cdr3_length: 12; v_call: TRBV18; cdr3_aa: CASSPQGMAQHF
clone_size: -; cdr3_length: 16; v_call: TRBV7-3; cdr3_aa: CASSLGRGDNTDTQYF
clone_size: -; cdr3_length: 15; v_call: TRBV10-1; cdr3_aa: CASSARTSSYNEQFF
clone_size: few; cdr3_length: 14; v_call: TRBV7-2; cdr3_aa: CASSLGGSGNTIYF
clone_size: -; cdr3_length: 12; v_call: TRBV13; cdr3_aa: CASSFRTGDLYF
clone_size: few; cdr3_length: 12; v_call: TRBV2; cdr3_aa: CASSVQGQPQHF
clone_size: -; cdr3_length: 15; v_call: TRBV7-2; cdr3_aa: CASSLRQGTGYGYTF
clone_size: -; cdr3_length: 14; v_call: TRBV7-9; cdr3_aa: CASSRTGGQEKLFF
clone_size: -; cdr3_length: 13; v_call: TRBV12-3/TRBV12-4; cdr3_aa: CASSFGGVTEAFF
clone_size: -; cdr3_length: 17; v_call: TRBV4-1; cdr3_aa: CASSQRPVGSSTDTQYF
clone_size: -; cdr3_length: 16; v_call: TRBV27; cdr3_aa: CASSLQGPGSNQPQHF
clone_size: -; cdr3_length: 15; v_call: TRBV13; cdr3_aa: CASSLEGRLDYGYTF
clone_size: -; cdr3_length: 16; v_call: TRBV3-1/TRBV3-2; cdr3_aa: CASSHGRTGGHGELFF